This T cell receptor beta chain was observed in a study of T-cell memory formation after mild COVID-19. Study overall: Largely, the TCR clusters proved donor specific. Whole-study findings and limits: Some SARS-CoV-2-responding clones were already detected in memory before infection.

Of note for this clonotype: No antigen is known for it.

Employing constant-segment primers, 5'RACE generated TCR alpha and TCR beta cDNA libraries bearing sample barcodes and UMIs. A single record per CDR3 protein comes from TCRdb applying MiXCR to the 5' RACE reads. The table has about 390,000 distinct CDR3 sequences, roughly 15% seen once; the top ten hold roughly 21%. What was sequenced was PBMCs or a T cell subset sorted from them (not recorded which). The TCR comes from a young man who had mild COVID-19 (a few samples of this study predate the infection). Cell type and time point are not known.

CDR3 sequence (DNA): TGCGCCATCAAAGGGGGGGCCAACTACAATGAGCAGTTCTTC. Translating it yields CAIKGGANYNEQFF. V and J are TRBV10-2 and TRBJ2-1; possibly TRBD2 for D (7 bases). Trimming pared 10 bases from V and 3 bases from J, leaving 16 bases between. The CDR3 is made up of 14 amino acids. The germline V gene encodes CDR1 WSHSY and CDR2 SAAADI.